These 16 T cell receptor beta chains share one sample of origin, sequenced in a study of T cells expressing NK-cell markers. TCRdb processed the 5' RACE reads again and assigns one entry to each CDR3 protein, with no DNA. This table lists some 280,000 distinct CDR3 sequences. Material for sequencing was blood T cells: a sorted CD56 or NKG2C T cell subset, CD4+ or CD8+ T cells, or bulk PBMC T cells (not recorded which). These receptors were collected from a man aged 18 to 35 in good health.

The chain carries TRBV11-2 and TRBJ2-4. This CDR3 spans 15 amino acids. Germline V lookup: CDR1 SGHAT, CDR2 FQNNGV. CDR3 region: CASSPIRLAKNIQYF.

The chain couples TRBV4-2 to TRBJ2-3; TCRdb proposes TRBD2, but this gene call is untestable without DNA. The CDR3 contains 16 residues. The germline V gene encodes CDR1 LGHNA and CDR2 YNFKEQ. The chain's CDR3 is CASSGRGSMSTDTQYF.

J is TRBJ2-1 and V is TRBV5-1; absent DNA, TCRdb's TRBD1 call cannot be checked. CDR1 is SGHRS, CDR2 YFSETQ, per germline. The CDR3 spans 14 residues. The CDR3 reads CASSSRGQGHEQFF. Full variable domain (rest looked up from reference TRBV5-1 and TRBJ2-1): KAGVTQTPRYLIKTRGQQVTLSCSPISGHRSVSWYQQTPGQGLQFLFEYFSETQRNKGNFPGRFSGRQFSNSRSEMNVSTLELGDSALYLCASSSRGQGHEQFFGPGTRLTVL.

The rearrangement joins TRBV6-5 to TRBJ2-3. The CDR3 length is 15 residues. Germline V gene sequence: CDR1 MNHEY, CDR2 SVGAGI. This chain's CDR3 is CASSYSMVRTDTQYF.

The V and J genes are TRBV30 and TRBJ1-5. This CDR3 has 13 amino acids. Germline V gene sequence: CDR1 GTSNPN, CDR2 SVGIG (reference sequence). CDR3 amino acids: CAWSRRGDQPQHF.

The rearrangement uses TRBV14 and TRBJ2-1; TCRdb indicates TRBD1, and absent DNA this call remains unverified. Germline V gives CDR1 SGHDN, CDR2 FVKESK. The CDR3 runs 15 residues. The CDR3 here is CASSHSPGARNEQFF.

The genes are TRBV29-1 and TRBJ2-1; TCRdb's assignment of TRBD2 cannot be checked, as there is no DNA. This CDR3 contains 14 residues. The germline gives CDR1 SQVTM, CDR2 ANQGSEA. The CDR3 sequence is CSVEYLAGVYEQFF.

The genes are TRBV29-1 and TRBJ2-3; TCRdb indicates TRBD2, and absent DNA this call remains unverified. CDR1 is SQVTM, CDR2 ANQGSEA, per germline. The CDR3 is made up of 14 amino acids. CDR3 loop: CSAPLSGRPDTQYF.

The CDR3 reads CASSLGSGINNEQFF. V gene TRBV7-2 combines with J gene TRBJ2-1; the D call of TRBD2 rests on TCRdb alone, since no DNA is present to check it. This CDR3 has 15 amino acids. Germline values: CDR1 SGHTA, CDR2 FQGNSA.

This chain links TRBV7-9 with TRBJ2-1; TCRdb reports TRBD1, a call that lacks DNA to check it against. Germline CDR1 and CDR2: SEHNR and FQNEAQ (reference sequence). The CDR3 covers 13 residues. CDR3 region: CASLRDAYNEQFF.

The rearrangement joins TRBV6-1 to TRBJ2-5. The CDR3 has 14 amino acids. Looked up from germline, CDR1 is MNHNS and CDR2 is SASEGT. This CDR3 reads CASSEPWGRETQYF.

This chain uses TRBV3-1 with TRBJ2-2. Germline V gene data show CDR1 as LGHDT and CDR2 as YNNKEL (reference sequence). The CDR3 spans 15 residues. The CDR3 sequence: CASSLISGSTGELFF. The variable domain in full, with the rest retrieved from reference TRBV3-1 and TRBJ2-2, is DTAVSQTPKYLVTQMGNDKSIKCEQNLGHDTMYWYKQDSKKFLKIMFSYNNKELIINETVPNRFSPKSPDKAHLNLHINSLELGDSAVYFCASSLISGSTGELFFGEGSRLTVL.

V gene TRBV12-3 or TRBV12-4 combines with J gene TRBJ1-1; lacking DNA, the TRBD1 call made by TCRdb goes unchecked. This CDR3 has 12 residues. CDR3 loop: CASSTGLTEAFF.

This chain joins TRBV5-1 and TRBJ1-1. CDR3 length: 16 amino acids. Germline lookup yields CDR1 SGHRS and CDR2 YFSETQ. CDR3 protein: CASSLGEAKMNTEAFF.

This chain links TRBV3-1 with TRBJ2-1; TCRdb gives TRBD2 as the D gene, but with no DNA this cannot be confirmed. Per germline, CDR1 LGHDT and CDR2 YNNKEL (reference sequence). The CDR3 runs 15 residues. Here the CDR3 reads CASSQDTGRHNEQFF.

The V and J genes are TRBV5-4 and TRBJ2-7; TCRdb selects TRBD2, and the lack of DNA leaves this call unchecked. The CDR3 extends over 15 amino acids. Germline lookup yields CDR1 SGHNT and CDR2 YYREEE (reference sequence). The CDR3 is CASSLGLAGVYEQYF.